One and the same sample provided the 32 T cell receptor beta chains below, sequenced in a study of CD8 T cells in Susac syndrome (dated 2019 in TCRdb). Library preparation was by the immunoSEQ multiplex PCR assay. RNA was extracted using the RNeasy kit, and roughly 0.5 to 1 ug of the RNA was reverse transcribed with random hexamers. Using fastp at Q25 and MiXCR, TCRdb reprocessed the public reads and kept productive beta chains. Entries that share a CDR3 protein sequence are merged under the most common genes and DNA. Counted in this sample were about 90,000 distinct CDR3 sequences; around 93% of them appeared once. The ten largest clones capture around 0.3% of the sample. Sequencing was carried out using CD8+ T cells from PBMCs. Every receptor here comes from a human donor in good health.

This chain uses TRBV6-5 with TRBJ2-7, with TRBD1 matching 9 bases. The V segment lost 5 bases and the J segment 7 bases; nucleotides outside the gene matches: 12. Germline V gives CDR1 MNHEY, CDR2 SVGAGI. This CDR3 region has 15 residues. In DNA form, the CDR3 reads TGTGCCAGCAGTCCTCGGGACAGGGAGTTTGGAGAGCAGTACTTC. This translates into CASSPRDREFGEQYF.

This clonotype has just one count. This chain links TRBV5-4 with TRBJ1-2, with unresolved D. V shed 4 bases and J shed 4 bases, with 17 bases lying between them. The CDR3 length is 15 residues. Germline CDR1 and CDR2: SGHNT and YYREEE (reference sequence). The DNA for the CDR3 is TGTGCCAGCAGCCAGCCCGAAGCAGCCGTCTATGGCTACACCTTC. It encodes CASSQPEAAVYGYTF.

The chain joins TRBV6-6 to TRBJ2-5; D call uncertain. CDR1 MNHNY and CDR2 SVGAGI come from the germline V gene (reference sequence). Trimming shortened V by 5 bases and J by 1 base, and 17 bases separated the two germline ends. The CDR3 length is 16 residues. Written as DNA, the CDR3 is TGTGCCAGCAGTCCAACTAAATGGACGTTCCAAGAGACCCAGTACTTC. Encoded protein: CASSPTKWTFQETQYF.

The V gene is TRBV9, the J gene TRBJ2-7, with TRBD2 matching 10 bases. V shed 1 base, J shed 3 bases, and the junction held 4 bases outside the gene matches. The CDR3 length is 15 residues. Germline V CDR1 and CDR2: SGDLS, YYNGEE. The CDR3 nucleotides read TGTGCCAGCAGCGTACTAGCGGGGGCCCTCTACGAGCAGTACTTC. Its translation: CASSVLAGALYEQYF.

This chain uses TRBV7-8 with TRBJ1-2, with D possibly matching TRBD1 (6 bases). This CDR3 has 17 residues. V was clipped by 1 base and J by 7 bases, with 22 bases between them. Germline CDR1 reads SGHVS; CDR2 reads FQNEAQ. The CDR3 sequence: CASSLGAQGKWLSGYTF. CDR3 nucleotides: TGTGCCAGCAGCTTAGGGGCACAGGGAAAATGGCTAAGTGGCTACACCTTC. The full variable domain, its missing parts supplied by reference TRBV7-8 and TRBJ1-2, is GAGVSQSPRYKVAKRGQDVALRCDPISGHVSLFWYQQALGQGPEFLTYFQNEAQLDKSGLPSDRFFAERPEGSVSTLKIQRTQQEDSAVYLCASSLGAQGKWLSGYTFGSGTRLTVV.

This clonotype was observed once. The rearrangement links TRBV19 to TRBJ1-5; a weak D match, TRBD1 (5 bases). Germline lookup yields CDR1 LNHDA and CDR2 SQIVND (reference sequence). This CDR3 contains 14 residues. Trimming removed 6 bases at V and 8 bases at J, with 17 bases between. The CDR3 DNA follows: TGTGCCAGTAGAAGGTGGGACCCTGGGGAGCCCCAGCATTTT. It encodes CASRRWDPGEPQHF. The full variable domain, its missing parts supplied by reference TRBV19 and TRBJ1-5, is DGGITQSPKYLFRKEGQNVTLSCEQNLNHDAMYWYRQDPGQGLRLIYYSQIVNDFQKGDIAEGYSVSREKKESFPLTVTSAQKNPTAFYLCASRRWDPGEPQHFGDGTRLSIL.

This chain connects TRBV9 to TRBJ2-7; D gene uncertain. The CDR3 covers 13 residues. V lost 2 bases to trimming and J lost 4 bases, with 10 bases between them. Per the germline V gene, CDR1 is SGDLS and CDR2 is YYNGEE. CDR3 sequence: CASSVSPKYEQYF. CDR3 in DNA: TGTGCCAGCAGCGTGAGCCCGAAGTACGAGCAGTACTTC. Drawing the rest from reference TRBV9 and TRBJ2-7, the complete variable domain is DSGVTQTPKHLITATGQRVTLRCSPRSGDLSVYWYQQSLDQGLQFLIQYYNGEERAKGNILERFSAQQFPDLHSELNLSSLELGDSALYFCASSVSPKYEQYFGPGTRLTVT.

The DNA of the CDR3 is TGTGCCAGTAGCACAGGGGGACGTAATCAGCCCCAGCATTTT. This encodes CASSTGGRNQPQHF. The genes are TRBV19 and TRBJ1-5, with TRBD1 matching over 8 bases. The V and J ends lost 6 bases and 4 bases, in that order; junction bases with no gene match: 5. The CDR3 length is 14 residues. Germline CDR1 LNHDA, CDR2 SQIVND (reference sequence).

The rearrangement joins TRBV7-9 to TRBJ2-3; D ambiguous. CDR1 and CDR2 from the germline V gene are SEHNR and FQNEAQ (reference sequence). This CDR3 contains 11 residues. Deletions cut 4 bases from V and 11 bases from J, with 10 bases between. The CDR3 loop reads CASSSTSGQYF. In nucleotides, the CDR3 is TGTGCCAGCAGCTCGACCAGTGGGCAGTATTTT.

The sample holds one count of this clonotype. V and J are TRBV19 and TRBJ1-6; unclear D gene. CDR1 and CDR2 from the germline V gene are LNHDA and SQIVND (reference sequence). The ends were cut back, 5 bases at V and 0 bases at J, with 14 bases in the middle. The CDR3 is 17 residues long. The CDR3 DNA sequence: TGTGCCAGTAGTTCCCACGACGGGAGCTCCTATAATTCACCCCTCCACTTT. It yields the protein CASSSHDGSSYNSPLHF.

This sequence joins TRBV14 and TRBJ2-6; D unclear. This CDR3 has 15 amino acids. Trimming left V 2 bases short and J 1 base short, with 6 bases between. The germline V gene encodes CDR1 SGHDN and CDR2 FVKESK. For the CDR3, the DNA is TGTGCCAGCAGCCAATATCAATCTGGGGCCAACGTCCTGACTTTC. It translates to CASSQYQSGANVLTF. Full variable domain (remainder filled in from reference TRBV14 and TRBJ2-6): EAGVTQFPSHSVIEKGQTVTLRCDPISGHDNLYWYRRVMGKEIKFLLHFVKESKQDESGMPNNRFLAERTGGTYSTLKVQPAELEDSGVYFCASSQYQSGANVLTFGAGSRLTVL.

This chain uses TRBV2 with TRBJ2-5, with D possibly TRBD2 on 5 matching bases. Germline CDR1 is SNHLY and CDR2 is FYNNEI. V lost 8 bases, J lost 7 bases, and 20 bases lay in between. CDR3 size: 14 residues. The CDR3 nucleotides read TGTGCCAGCTGGCCGGGGTCCCGAGGGCGGACCCAGTACTTC. It specifies CASWPGSRGRTQYF.

This clonotype was detected only once. This rearrangement joins TRBV5-1 to TRBJ2-1, with 13 bases identical to TRBD2. This CDR3 contains 17 residues. Germline-derived CDR1 and CDR2 are SGHRS and YFSETQ. V dropped 3 bases and J dropped 4; count of bases not matched to a gene: 7. The CDR3 nucleotides are TGCGCCAGCAGCTCCGAACCGGGACTAGCGGGGTACAATGAGCAGTTCTTC. This gives the protein CASSSEPGLAGYNEQFF.

The chain employs TRBV20-1 and TRBJ2-1, with D perhaps matching TRBD1 or TRBD2 (5 bases each). Trimming removed 1 base from V and 7 bases from J, with 11 bases in between. The CDR3 is 13 amino acids. In germline, CDR1 is DFQATT, CDR2 SNEGSKA (reference sequence). CDR3 amino acids: CSARGGFNNEQFF. In DNA, the CDR3 is TGCAGTGCTAGAGGGGGGTTTAATAATGAGCAGTTCTTC.

V usage is TRBV5-1 and J usage is TRBJ2-7; 9 bases line up with TRBD1. The V segment lost 4 bases and the J segment 5 bases; nucleotides outside the gene matches: 7. The CDR3 is 14 residues long. Germline CDR1 and CDR2: SGHRS and YFSETQ. As DNA, the CDR3 is TGCGCCAGCAGCCCCGGGACAGGGTATAACGAGCAGTACTTC. It specifies CASSPGTGYNEQYF.

The chain employs TRBV5-1 and TRBJ1-2; D not resolved. V was trimmed by 1 base and J by 8 bases, leaving 12 bases between them. This CDR3 is built from 13 residues. Germline values: CDR1 SGHRS, CDR2 YFSETQ. Written as DNA, the CDR3 is TGCGCCAGCAGCTTGAATTGGTTACCCGGCTACACCTTC. Protein: CASSLNWLPGYTF. Filled out from reference TRBV5-1 and TRBJ1-2, the complete variable domain reads KAGVTQTPRYLIKTRGQQVTLSCSPISGHRSVSWYQQTPGQGLQFLFEYFSETQRNKGNFPGRFSGRQFSNSRSEMNVSTLELGDSALYLCASSLNWLPGYTFGSGTRLTVV.

This rearrangement joins TRBV7-2 to TRBJ1-1; TRBD1 matches 8 bases. Germline V CDR1 and CDR2: SGHTA, FQGNSA. Germline trimming cut 5 bases from V and 6 bases from J; bases unmatched to any gene: 11. The CDR3 extends over 15 amino acids. The CDR3 DNA reads TGTGCCAGCAGCCCCCTTGGTACAGGGGGAGCTGAAGCTTTCTTT. Its protein product is CASSPLGTGGAEAFF.

The rearrangement uses TRBV20-1 and TRBJ1-2; the D gene is possibly TRBD1 (6 bases). CDR1 is DFQATT, CDR2 SNEGSKA, per germline (reference sequence). The germline V and J ends were trimmed by 4 bases and 7 bases, with 10 bases remaining between them. The CDR3 runs to 11 residues. CDR3 bases: TGCAGTGCTAAAACAGGGCTTGGCTACACCTTC. It codes for CSAKTGLGYTF.

This clonotype was counted a few times. The J gene is TRBJ1-2, the V gene TRBV7-9, with D unclear. CDR3 length: 12 amino acids. The germline V and J ends were trimmed by 4 bases and 8 bases, with 11 bases remaining between them. Germline loops: CDR1 SEHNR, CDR2 FQNEAQ (reference sequence). CDR3: CASSSDIGGYTF. CDR3 in DNA: TGTGCCAGCAGCTCTGATATAGGAGGCTACACCTTC.

The genes are TRBV29-1 and TRBJ1-1; 8 bases are shared with TRBD1. In germline, CDR1 is SQVTM, CDR2 ANQGSEA. The CDR3 sequence is 12 residues long. Unmatched junction bases numbered 5, after V lost 7 bases and J lost 4 bases. CDR3 in DNA: TGCAGCGGTTCGGACAGGGCCACTGAAGCTTTCTTT. Translating it yields CSGSDRATEAFF.

The chain recombines TRBV6-1 with TRBJ2-1, with 7 bases lining up with TRBD2. Germline lookup yields CDR1 MNHNS and CDR2 SASEGT. The CDR3 is 16 residues long. Germline trimming cut 5 bases from V and 3 bases from J; bases unmatched to any gene: 10. CDR3 bases: TGTGCCAGCAGTACCATGGGCGGGGAGGGCTACAATGAGCAGTTCTTC. As protein: CASSTMGGEGYNEQFF.

This chain uses TRBV9 with TRBJ2-1, with TRBD1 as a possible D gene (5 bases). Trimming removed 1 base from V and 4 bases from J, with 9 bases in between. The germline gives CDR1 SGDLS, CDR2 YYNGEE. The CDR3 totals 14 residues. The CDR3 nucleotides read TGTGCCAGCAGCGTAAGTCAGGGTTACAATGAGCAGTTCTTC. It specifies CASSVSQGYNEQFF.

This clonotype was counted a single time. J is TRBJ2-5 and V is TRBV3-1, with D unresolved. Germline loops: CDR1 LGHDT, CDR2 YNNKEL (reference sequence). V dropped 2 bases and J dropped 0 bases, with 16 bases sitting between them. CDR3 size: 17 residues. The CDR3 loop reads CASSQSHGTPYQETQYF. CDR3 DNA sequence: TGTGCCAGCAGCCAATCCCATGGCACCCCGTACCAAGAGACCCAGTACTTC.

The table lists this clonotype with a count of one. This chain links TRBV30 with TRBJ1-1, with unresolved D. CDR3 length equals 11 residues. CDR1 and CDR2 from the germline V gene are GTSNPN and SVGIG (reference sequence). V lost 0 bases and J 11 bases, leaving 10 bases between the germline ends. Written as DNA, the CDR3 is TGTGCCTGGAGTGTAGGTTTTGTGGCTTTCTTT. Its translation is CAWSVGFVAFF.

The chain combines TRBV5-6 with TRBJ2-5; a weak D match, TRBD1 (5 bases). V lost 4 bases and J lost 2, with 15 bases in between. The germline CDR1 and CDR2 sequences are SGHDT and YYEEEE. This CDR3 has 15 residues. Written as DNA, the CDR3 is TGTGCCAGCAGCGGAACGACAGCGTGGCAAGAGACCCAGTACTTC. Protein product: CASSGTTAWQETQYF.

V is TRBV7-8 and J is TRBJ1-1; no firm D call. CDR1 SGHVS and CDR2 FQNEAQ come from the germline V gene. Trimming shortened V by 1 base and J by 1 base, and 10 bases separated the two germline ends. This CDR3 contains 15 residues. The CDR3 bases are TGTGCCAGCAGCTTAGTTGGACGGCAGAACACTGAAGCTTTCTTT. Translation gives CASSLVGRQNTEAFF.

The chain carries TRBV6-5 and TRBJ2-2; D might be TRBD2 (6 bases). Germline V gene data show CDR1 as MNHEY and CDR2 as SVGAGI. The CDR3 runs to 14 residues. V was pared by 2 bases and J by 8 bases, with 12 bases between. CDR3 bases: TGTGCCAGCAGTTACGACGGGGGTTCGGGGGAGCTGTTTTTT. Translated, it gives CASSYDGGSGELFF.

In DNA, the CDR3 is TGCAGCGTCAATGCCGGGACAGATCAAGAGACCCAGTACTTC. This sequence encodes CSVNAGTDQETQYF. The V call is TRBV29-1, the J call TRBJ2-5; 7 bases map to TRBD1. Trimming cost V 6 bases and J 2 bases; bases outside gene matches: 9. From germline, CDR1 is SQVTM and CDR2 ANQGSEA. CDR3 length: 14 amino acids.

The chain couples TRBV29-1 to TRBJ2-5; D possibly corresponds to TRBD2 (5 bases). The CDR3 totals 12 residues. V lost 3 bases and J 5 bases, leaving 10 bases between the germline ends. The germline V gene encodes CDR1 SQVTM and CDR2 ANQGSEA. Here the CDR3 DNA reads TGCAGCGTTGACGAGGGTCAGGAGACCCAGTACTTC. Translated: CSVDEGQETQYF.

The chain has TRBV6-5 and TRBJ1-5; TRBD1 matches at 8 bases. Germline lookup yields CDR1 MNHEY and CDR2 SVGAGI. Trimming took 2 bases from V and 0 from J; bases not matched to a gene: 6. The CDR3 runs 17 residues. The DNA for the CDR3 is TGTGCCAGCAGTTACCCTACAGGGGGGTATAGCAATCAGCCCCAGCATTTT. It translates to CASSYPTGGYSNQPQHF.

The rearrangement joins TRBV7-3 to TRBJ2-5, with 8 bases identical to TRBD2. V was pared by 1 base and J by 5 bases, with 6 bases of the junction left unmatched. Germline CDR1 is SGHTA and CDR2 is FQGTGA. The CDR3 runs 15 residues. For the CDR3, the DNA is TGTGCCAGCAGCTTAATCGGGGGGGACCGTGAGACCCAGTACTTC. Its translation is CASSLIGGDRETQYF.

The chain's CDR3 is CSARDREGSNTEAFF. The CDR3 region has the DNA TGCAGTGCTAGAGATCGGGAGGGTTCCAACACTGAAGCTTTCTTT. This chain joins TRBV20-1 and TRBJ1-1; D is ambiguous. The germline gives CDR1 DFQATT, CDR2 SNEGSKA (reference sequence). Trimming removed 0 bases at V and 2 bases at J, with 13 bases between. The CDR3 length is 15 residues.